The 14 T cell receptor beta chains below come from one sample, sequenced in a study of Ad26.COV2.S vaccination and SARS-CoV-2 variants. The data were produced by immunoSEQ multiplex PCR, yet TCRdb's version contains in-frame clones alone and is incomplete. This table has approximately 300,000 clones, around four fifths appearing once. As for treatment: 19 received Ad26.COV2.S at low or high dose, single or two shots; 5 received placebo; per-sample allocation not given. It was on day 63 after the first vaccine or placebo injection that samples were taken. Material: peripheral blood, obtained in a trial of Ad26.COV2.S vaccine versus placebo. Receptors were obtained from a person between 18 and 60 years old who received the Ad26.COV2.S COVID-19 vaccine or a placebo.

The chain combines TRBV5-4 with TRBJ2-2, with D maybe TRBD1 (6 bases). Germline V gene data show CDR1 as SGHNT and CDR2 as YYREEE (reference sequence). The CDR3 is 16 amino acids. With 2 bases removed from V and 7 bases from J, the gap between germline ends came to 18 bases. The CDR3 nucleotides read TGTGCCAGCAGCTTCGACCTGTTGGGGGCAGGCGGGGAGCTGTTTTTT. It codes for CASSFDLLGAGGELFF.

This clone was found a few times. This sequence joins TRBV27 and TRBJ2-7; unclear D gene. The CDR3 is 14 amino acids. Germline CDR1 reads MNHEY; CDR2 reads SMNVEV (reference sequence). Trimming left V 6 bases short and J 1 base short, with 13 bases between. CDR3 loop: CASSTPVKSYEQYF. The CDR3 DNA reads as TGTGCCAGCAGCACTCCCGTCAAGTCCTACGAGCAGTACTTC.

The CDR3: CASSQNQGADYGYTF. The CDR3 coding sequence is TGTGCCAGCAGCCAAAACCAGGGGGCAGACTATGGCTACACCTTC. The chain is built from TRBV4-2 and TRBJ1-2, with 8 bases aligning to TRBD1. V trimming: 2 bases; J trimming: 3 bases; junction bases outside the gene matches: 5. The CDR3 totals 15 residues. Germline lookup yields CDR1 LGHNA and CDR2 YNFKEQ.

This clone appeared a few times. J is TRBJ2-1 and V is TRBV9; TRBD2 aligns across 10 bases. CDR3 length: 14 amino acids. V was clipped by 0 bases and J by 12 bases; unmatched bases: 6. Per germline, CDR1 SGDLS and CDR2 YYNGEE. CDR3 bases: TGTGCCAGCAGCGTAGCGTCTAGCGGGGGTTTGCAGTTCTTC. Its translation: CASSVASSGGLQFF. Together with reference TRBV9 and TRBJ2-1, the CDR3 gives the full variable domain: DSGVTQTPKHLITATGQRVTLRCSPRSGDLSVYWYQQSLDQGLQFLIQYYNGEERAKGNILERFSAQQFPDLHSELNLSSLELGDSALYFCASSVASSGGLQFFGPGTRLTVL.

V gene TRBV24-1 combines with J gene TRBJ1-5; no firm D call. V shed 6 bases and J shed 4 bases, with 9 bases lying between them. Germline V gene lookup returns CDR1 KGHDR and CDR2 SFDVKD. This CDR3 region has 13 residues. The CDR3 region is CATSPSRNQPQHF. In nucleotides, the CDR3 is TGTGCCACCAGTCCCTCCCGTAATCAGCCCCAGCATTTT.

V gene TRBV2 combines with J gene TRBJ1-1; D gene ambiguous. CDR1 and CDR2 (germline): SNHLY, FYNNEI. The V and J ends lost 3 bases and 3 bases respectively, with 8 bases between them. CDR3 length: 13 amino acids. This CDR3 is CASSDMGYTEAFF. In DNA form, the CDR3 reads TGTGCCAGCAGTGACATGGGATACACTGAAGCTTTCTTT.

DNA of the CDR3: TGTGCCACTAAAAGTCATGAAAAACTGTTTTTT. This codes for CATKSHEKLFF. The V call is TRBV11-2, the J call TRBJ1-4, with D uncertain. The germline CDR1 and CDR2 sequences are SGHAT and FQNNGV. V lost 10 bases and J lost 6, with 9 bases in between. This CDR3 is 11 amino acids long.

The chain combines TRBV28 with TRBJ2-7; the match to TRBD1 covers 9 bases. The V segment lost 5 bases and the J segment 1 base; nucleotides outside the gene matches: 9. Per the germline V gene, CDR1 is MDHEN and CDR2 is SYDVKM. This CDR3 has 16 amino acids. The CDR3 region is CASSTYRGLGSYEQYF. CDR3 bases: TGTGCCAGCAGTACCTACAGGGGGCTGGGGTCCTACGAGCAGTACTTC.

This chain uses TRBV19 with TRBJ1-3, with TRBD1 matching 9 bases. With 5 bases clipped from V and 4 bases from J, the junction kept 9 bases outside the gene matches. Germline V lookup: CDR1 LNHDA, CDR2 SQIVND (reference sequence). The CDR3 totals 16 residues. In DNA, the CDR3 is TGTGCCAGTAGTGCGGGACAGGGCGCGGGAGGAAACACCATATATTTT. This codes for CASSAGQGAGGNTIYF. Based on the CDR3 plus reference TRBV19 and TRBJ1-3, the full variable domain is DGGITQSPKYLFRKEGQNVTLSCEQNLNHDAMYWYRQDPGQGLRLIYYSQIVNDFQKGDIAEGYSVSREKKESFPLTVTSAQKNPTAFYLCASSAGQGAGGNTIYFGEGSWLTVV.

This chain links TRBV5-1 with TRBJ2-2; D not resolved. Trimming cost V 4 bases and J 0 bases, with 13 bases left between them. Germline CDR1 is SGHRS and CDR2 is YFSETQ. CDR3 size: 16 residues. The CDR3 nucleotides read TGCGCCAGCAGCCAAGACCCGGCTTCGAACACCGGGGAGCTGTTTTTT. This gives the protein CASSQDPASNTGELFF.

V and J are TRBV19 and TRBJ2-1; TRBD2 might be the D (5 bases). The CDR3 loop spans 15 amino acids. The ends were cut back, 3 bases at V and 3 bases at J, with 12 bases in the middle. The V gene's germline CDR1 is LNHDA and CDR2 SQIVND (reference sequence). This chain's CDR3 is CASSIGSGNYNEQFF. The CDR3 coding sequence is TGTGCCAGTAGTATCGGCTCGGGGAACTACAATGAGCAGTTCTTC.

The J gene is TRBJ1-1, the V gene TRBV27; D perhaps matches TRBD1 (5 bases). CDR1 is MNHEY and CDR2 is SMNVEV in the germline V gene (reference sequence). With 2 bases removed from V and 4 bases from J, the gap between germline ends came to 8 bases. The CDR3 totals 13 residues. DNA for the CDR3: TGTGCCAGCAGTTTACGCAGGGCCACTGAAGCTTTCTTT. Amino acid sequence: CASSLRRATEAFF.

The gene calls are TRBV4-1 and TRBJ2-3, with a tentative D call TRBD1 (6 bases). Germline CDR1 reads MGHRA; CDR2 reads YSYEKL. This CDR3 has 16 residues. Trimming took off 2 bases at V and 3 bases at J, with 15 bases between the two ends. The CDR3 nucleotides read TGCGCCAGCAGCCAAAGATTCAGGGGAGATACAGATACGCAGTATTTT. Amino acid sequence: CASSQRFRGDTDTQYF.

The rearrangement joins TRBV5-1 to TRBJ2-7, with 9 bases that match TRBD1. V trimming: 0 bases; J trimming: 4 bases; junction bases outside the gene matches: 11. Looked up from germline, CDR1 is SGHRS and CDR2 is YFSETQ. This CDR3 contains 17 residues. The CDR3 nucleotides read TGCGCCAGCAGCTTGGATCACGGTGGGACAGGGATTTACGAGCAGTACTTC. This sequence encodes CASSLDHGGTGIYEQYF.